The T cell receptor (beta chain) described here comes from a study of T cells in Graves' hyperthyroidism and ophthalmopathy (dated by TCRdb to between 2018 and 2021). About the investigation overall: Peripheral blood samples were taken at the time of initial diagnosis, prior to any treatment. TCR V-J signatures able to tell the groups apart were searched for in a discovery cohort of approximately 95 patients, of whom more than 40 had Graves' ophthalmopathy and roughly 59 had stable Graves' hyperthyroidism. Prospective prediction of ophthalmopathy was tested in an independent validation cohort of 18 hyperthyroidism patients and some 17 patients who later progressed to ophthalmopathy. For training and testing, the 100 or so patients in the discovery cohort were randomly divided in a 7:3 ratio. The study also compared thyroid tissue and blood T-cell repertoires from more than 5 Graves' hyperthyroidism patients. Once sampling was done, hyperthyroidism patients were given methimazole at a starting dose of 30 mg daily, whereas ophthalmopathy patients were given high-dose intravenous methylprednisolone. According to the paper, TCR Vbeta CDR3 sequencing was carried out on about 140 peripheral blood samples, which came from about 45 ophthalmopathy, around 74 hyperthyroidism and around 17 progressor patients. What the work shows at the level of the full study, not this receptor alone: Sample size was not statistically predetermined, and investigators were not blinded to group allocation. A 13 V-J signature model separated ophthalmopathy from stable hyperthyroidism, with around 88% sensitivity and 81% to 83% specificity in cross-validation and 80%/75% in testing. Most expanded thyroid clonotypes (frequency above 0.001) were also detected in blood, a finding suggesting that blood repertoires may reflect thyroid immune responses. In validation, the model predicted progression to ophthalmopathy with 55% to 71% sensitivity and roughly 72% specificity, a median of around 6.6 months before onset.

The CDR3 sequence holds 16 residues, the cysteine and phenylalanine included. The only DNA kept is the CDR3, 48 bases in frame from the first base. The CDR1 and CDR2 encoded by the germline V gene are SGHTA and FQGNSA. A distance of 11 bases separates the germline ends of V and J, which lose 0 bases and 0 bases respectively. In the ophthalmopathy patients, disease was moderately to severely active, with a Clinical Activity Score of 3 or more, a NOSPECS grade of 4 or more, and a duration of less than 3 months. Exclusion was applied to patients with uncontrolled infections, other autoimmune diseases, pregnancy or lactation. Diagnoses relied on clinical symptoms, serum thyroxine and TRAb, thyroid ultrasound and orbital computed tomography. Ficoll-Paque density gradient centrifugation was used to isolate PBMCs from about 9.4 ml of fresh peripheral blood. Total RNA was extracted with Trizol reagent, and quality was checked on an Agilent 2100 Bioanalyzer.

At least ten counts were recorded for this clonotype. There is no known antigen for this receptor. No base quality values were provided; no much bigger clone lies one nucleotide off. The TCR beta CDR3 regions were amplified from RNA transcripts. The first round of RT-PCR for the TCR CDR3 was performed with the HTBI primer set and the Qiagen OneStep RT-PCR kit. Libraries were constructed in a second round of multiplex PCR, after which size selection and purification were carried out. The libraries were sequenced on an Illumina HiSeq2000 using paired-end 100 bp reads. The source study handled its data this way. SOAPnuke was used to process the raw data, with reads discarded if the reads contained adapters or uncalled bases, had a mean Phred below 15, or lacked an exact constant-primer or identifier match. COPE v1.2.5 was used to merge high-quality paired reads, and clonotypes were defined as unique nucleotide sequences. MiTCR v1.1 was used to align clonotypes to the IMGT TRBV, TRBD and TRBJ reference segments. The analysis was restricted to V-J combinations with a frequency above 0.0001, which together covered 99.2% of the repertoires. The TCS score was defined as F50 (clonal expansion) divided by E x V (chaos), with BLOSUM62-based TCRdist calculated between CDR3 peptides within each V-J. Welch's t-statistics and random forest reduced just over 500 V-J features to 13, which were used in a naive Bayes classifier (R e1071). The public reads were quality trimmed at Q25 with fastp and then assembled into clones with MiXCR by TCRdb, keeping productive beta chains. Rows merge per CDR3 protein into single entries with the most common DNA and genes. These V and J calls rely on TCRdb rather than the paper's analysis. This sample lists approximately 300,000 distinct CDR3 sequences; 17% were detected once. The ten top clones hold around 57% of the sample.

The chain links TRBV7-2 with TRBJ1-1; TRBD1 might be the D gene, on 5 matching bases. Material for sequencing was blood. This clonotype was obtained from a woman aged 55-69 years with Graves' ophthalmopathy. The CDR3 has the sequence CASSLAPGRVNTEAFF. In nucleotide form, the sequence is TGTGCCAGCAGCTTAGCCCCAGGGAGGGTGAACACTGAAGCTTTCTTT.